Each of the 22 T cell receptor beta chains below was sequenced from the same sample in a study of shared clonotypes between healthy human individuals. Sequenced by immunoSEQ multiplex PCR; TCRdb stores in-frame clones only, minus some. The sample yields 850,000 to 1,200,000 clones, approximately 70% seen once. Sequencing was performed on memory CD4+ T cells sorted from blood. The subset denotes: CD45RA-negative fraction. The receptors come from a man younger than 30 in good health.

V and J are TRBV6-1 and TRBJ1-2; D remains ambiguous. Germline V gives CDR1 MNHNS, CDR2 SASEGT. There are 14 residues in the CDR3. Between the trimmed V and J ends, which lost 5 bases and 4 bases, there was a span of 14 bases. CDR3 nucleotide sequence: TGTGCCAGCAGTCCTGAGAGGGCGGTCTATGGCTACACCTTC. This encodes CASSPERAVYGYTF.

In the case of this clone: A read error likely explains this, since a far larger clone differs by one base. The chain joins TRBV11-3 to TRBJ1-1, with D unresolved. Per the germline V gene, CDR1 is SGHNT and CDR2 is YENEEA. This CDR3 has 12 residues. V lost 1 base and J lost 5, with 5 bases in between. In nucleotides, the CDR3 is TGTGCCAGCAGCTTAGTAGGGACTGAAGCTTTCTTT. Its translation: CASSLVGTEAFF.

A few counts support this clone. The V gene is TRBV6-1, the J gene TRBJ1-5; 7 positions match TRBD1. V trimming: 6 bases; J trimming: 0 bases; junction bases outside the gene matches: 2. This CDR3 contains 14 residues. The germline V gene has CDR1 MNHNS and CDR2 SASEGT. CDR3 DNA: TGTGCCAGCAGGGGACAGTATAGCAATCAGCCCCAGCATTTT. Protein: CASRGQYSNQPQHF.

Comment on this clone: This sample includes further DNA sequences coding for the same CDR3. V gene TRBV19 combines with J gene TRBJ2-7; TRBD2 matches at 8 bases. The CDR3 runs to 13 residues. Germline CDR1 reads LNHDA; CDR2 reads SQIVND (reference sequence). V was clipped by 4 bases and J by 4 bases; unmatched bases: 3. Written as DNA, the CDR3 is TGTGCCAGTAGTACGGGAGGGCCGTACGAGCAGTACTTC. Protein product: CASSTGGPYEQYF.

The CDR3: CARSLDAGISYNEQFF. In DNA, the CDR3 is TGTGCCAGAAGCTTGGATGCGGGGATCTCCTACAATGAGCAGTTCTTC. The chain employs TRBV5-3 and TRBJ2-1, with a possible D match to TRBD2 (6 bases). TRBV5-3 is filed as an ORF, its function uncertain. The CDR3 covers 16 residues. The V and J ends lost 0 bases and 0 bases respectively, with 10 bases between them.

This clone was counted a single time. The chain combines TRBV6-4 with TRBJ2-1, with 7 positions matching TRBD1. The CDR3 spans 15 residues. The junction had 6 bases not matched to a gene; V was cut back by 4 bases and J by 3 bases. CDR1 and CDR2 (germline): MRHNA, SNTAGT. The CDR3 loop is CASSGQGADYNEQFF. The CDR3 DNA reads TGTGCCAGCAGTGGACAGGGTGCCGACTACAATGAGCAGTTCTTC.

The V and J genes are TRBV6-1 and TRBJ1-1; D is unresolved. The CDR3 is 13 amino acids. Germline V lookup: CDR1 MNHNS, CDR2 SASEGT. The V and J ends lost 6 bases and 3 bases respectively, with 11 bases between them. CDR3 coding DNA: TGTGCCAGCAGGGTTGCTAGTTACACTGAAGCTTTCTTT. Translation gives CASRVASYTEAFF.

This chain uses TRBV5-1 with TRBJ1-3, with unresolved D. The CDR3 totals 16 residues. Germline CDR1 reads SGHRS; CDR2 reads YFSETQ. V dropped 4 bases and J dropped 0 bases, with 14 bases sitting between them. The CDR3 sequence: CASSAAGLDSGNTIYF. For the CDR3, the DNA is TGCGCCAGCAGCGCAGCCGGGCTTGACTCTGGAAACACCATATATTTT.

The V call is TRBV5-6, the J call TRBJ2-7, with a weak D call TRBD1 (5 bases). The CDR3 contains 14 residues. Looked up from germline, CDR1 is SGHDT and CDR2 is YYEEEE. The V end lost 2 bases, the J end lost 5 bases, and 14 bases lay between the germline ends. CDR3 residues: CASSLRAGIHEQYF. The CDR3 bases are TGTGCCAGCAGCTTACGGGCAGGGATCCACGAGCAGTACTTC.

This chain joins TRBV15 and TRBJ2-7; TRBD1 is a possible D gene (6 bases). CDR3 length: 14 residues. Germline CDR1 and CDR2: LNHNV and YYDKDF (reference sequence). Trimming pared 1 base from V and 9 bases from J, leaving 16 bases between. The CDR3 loop reads CATSRGGQTAAQYF. The CDR3 DNA is TGTGCCACCAGCAGAGGAGGACAGACCGCGGCGCAGTACTTC.

J is TRBJ1-1 and V is TRBV2; 9 nucleotides align to TRBD1. V lost 10 bases and J lost 1; bases outside the gene matches: 4. The germline V gene has CDR1 SNHLY and CDR2 FYNNEI. CDR3 length: 13 amino acids. Here the CDR3 DNA reads TGTGCCACAAAGGACAGGGGGAACACTGAAGCTTTCTTT. Encoded protein: CATKDRGNTEAFF.

The chain links TRBV6-5 to TRBJ1-2; TRBD1 matches at 9 bases. CDR1 and CDR2 (germline): MNHEY, SVGAGI. The CDR3 spans 15 residues. The V segment lost 7 bases and the J segment 5 bases; nucleotides outside the gene matches: 11. The CDR3 loop reads CASTPVPGQGYGYTF. DNA of the CDR3: TGTGCCAGCACCCCCGTCCCGGGACAGGGTTATGGCTACACCTTC.

This sequence joins TRBV11-2 and TRBJ1-2, with 7 nucleotides matching TRBD1. The CDR3 is made up of 15 amino acids. The germline CDR1 and CDR2 sequences are SGHAT and FQNNGV. V was clipped by 6 bases and J by 4 bases; unmatched bases: 11. The CDR3 nucleotides read TGTGCCAGCAGTCGGCCGGGACAGCGATTCTATGGCTACACCTTC. Amino acid sequence: CASSRPGQRFYGYTF.

The gene calls are TRBV7-8 and TRBJ1-4; unclear D gene. V lost 1 base and J lost 4, with 7 bases in between. The CDR3 spans 14 residues. Germline values: CDR1 SGHVS, CDR2 FQNEAQ. In DNA, the CDR3 is TGTGCCAGCAGCTTAGGAACCGGTAATGAAAAACTGTTTTTT. Its protein product is CASSLGTGNEKLFF.

This chain uses TRBV27 with TRBJ2-2; D possibly corresponds to TRBD1 (7 bases). The CDR3 spans 17 residues. The V gene lost 5 bases and the J gene lost 0 bases, with 16 bases spanning the gap. The V gene's germline CDR1 is MNHEY and CDR2 SMNVEV (reference sequence). CDR3 bases: TGTGCCAGCAGTAGAGTCTTCAGGGGGGCGAACACCGGGGAGCTGTTTTTT. Protein sequence: CASSRVFRGANTGELFF.

With regard to this clone: Other DNA sequences in the same sample also yield this CDR3. The rearrangement links TRBV19 to TRBJ2-7; perhaps TRBD1 as D (5 bases). From germline, CDR1 is LNHDA and CDR2 SQIVND (reference sequence). Trimming removed 3 bases at V and 2 bases at J, with 8 bases between. The CDR3 spans 13 residues. CDR3 nucleotide sequence: TGTGCCAGTAGTATGAAGGGGCCCTACGAGCAGTACTTC. Its protein product is CASSMKGPYEQYF.

The CDR3 DNA reads as TGTGCCAGTAGCCCATCCGACAGTCCCGGCCGCTGGCCCCAGCATTTT. Its protein is CASSPSDSPGRWPQHF. This chain uses TRBV19 with TRBJ1-5; maybe TRBD1 (5 bases). The V end was cut by 6 bases, the J end by 9 bases, with 24 bases between. Germline CDR1 reads LNHDA; CDR2 reads SQIVND (reference sequence). The CDR3 spans 16 residues.

A single count supports this clone. This chain uses TRBV7-8 with TRBJ2-7; no clear D gene. V gave up 5 bases and J gave up 2 bases, with 10 bases separating them. Germline CDR1 and CDR2: SGHVS and FQNEAQ. This CDR3 has 13 residues. Written as DNA, the CDR3 is TGTGCCAGCAGCCAAACGACCCCCTACGAGCAGTACTTC. The encoded protein is CASSQTTPYEQYF. Based on the CDR3 plus reference TRBV7-8 and TRBJ2-7, the full variable domain is GAGVSQSPRYKVAKRGQDVALRCDPISGHVSLFWYQQALGQGPEFLTYFQNEAQLDKSGLPSDRFFAERPEGSVSTLKIQRTQQEDSAVYLCASSQTTPYEQYFGPGTRLTVT.

V and J are TRBV10-3 and TRBJ2-7; D might be TRBD1 (6 bases). Germline V gene sequence: CDR1 ENHRY, CDR2 SYGVKD. The CDR3 runs 14 residues. Trimming left V 3 bases short and J 9 bases short, with 18 bases between. As DNA, the CDR3 is TGTGCCATCAGTGATCGGACAGTCGAAAGCGTGCAGTACTTC. Its translation is CAISDRTVESVQYF.

The V gene is TRBV6-5, the J gene TRBJ2-5; 8 bases align to TRBD2. The CDR3 totals 15 residues. Germline assignment: CDR1 MNHEY and CDR2 SVGAGI. The ends lost 2 bases at V and 4 bases at J; junction bases unmatched: 6. CDR3 in DNA: TGTGCCAGCAGTTACGGACCGACTAGCGTAGAGACCCAGTACTTC. Its protein is CASSYGPTSVETQYF.

CDR3 DNA: TGTGCCAGCAGCACCAGATTCAAGGAGCGGGAGGGCCGAGAGACCCAGTACTTC. Translated, it gives CASSTRFKEREGRETQYF. V usage is TRBV21-1 and J usage is TRBJ2-5; TRBD2, the table's D call, lacks a check against the DNA. TRBV21-1 is assigned pseudogene status. The CDR3 is 18 residues long.

CDR3 DNA sequence: TGCGCCAGCAGCTTGACCGGGACAGGGGCAACAATGGGGACCCAGTACTTC. Translation gives CASSLTGTGATMGTQYF. The chain recombines TRBV5-1 with TRBJ2-5; TRBD1 matches at 10 bases. V was clipped by 1 base and J by 7 bases; unmatched bases: 13. Germline values: CDR1 SGHRS, CDR2 YFSETQ. The CDR3 length is 17 residues.